This T cell receptor (beta chain) was identified in a study of Ad26.COV2.S vaccination and SARS-CoV-2 variants. Treatment here: over 15 received Ad26.COV2.S at low or high dose, single or two shots; roughly 5 received placebo; per-sample allocation not given. Sampling took place 63 days after the first vaccine or placebo injection. With V trimmed by 0 bases and J by 6 bases, 6 bases remained unmatched. The CDR3 has 16 residues. CDR1 is SGHDN and CDR2 is FVKESK in the germline V gene. Sequencing was performed with immunoSEQ multiplex PCR; in TCRdb, only in-frame clones are kept and a portion is missing. The profile shows about 440,000 clones, roughly 91% of them singletons.

This material consisted of peripheral blood, taken in a trial of Ad26.COV2.S vaccine versus placebo. The sequence came from a person between 18 and 65 years old who received the Ad26.COV2.S COVID-19 vaccine or a placebo. The genes are TRBV14 and TRBJ2-2, with 8 bases lining up with TRBD2. The CDR3 reads CASSQDPSGSAGELFF. For the CDR3, the DNA is TGTGCCAGCAGCCAAGATCCGAGCGGGAGCGCCGGGGAGCTGTTTTTT.